This T cell receptor beta chain was captured by sequencing in a study of graft-versus-host responses after intestinal transplantation. Regarding this clone: No antigen is known for it.

The repertoire was sequenced with immunoSEQ multiplex PCR; TCRdb's copy has only in-frame clones and lacks some. The sample shows about 8,400 clones, over 65% of them seen only once. Study results and limitations: Investigators detected GvH clones in recipient marrow, with some emerging earlier in ileum or blood.

J lost 6 bases, V lost 8 bases, and 5 bases had no gene match. Germline V gives CDR1 LNHDA, CDR2 SQIVND (reference sequence). This CDR3 is built from 14 residues. Intraepithelial and lamina propria lymphocytes were isolated from graft specimens. The receptor's source is a human patient who received an intestinal transplant, so some T cells may come from the graft donor. This sample comprised ileum tissue, obtained around 500 days after intestinal transplant. The V gene is TRBV19, the J gene TRBJ2-2, with 11 bases identical to TRBD2. The CDR3 DNA reads as TGTGCCAGTGGGACTAGCGGAGCAGCCGGGGAGCTGTTTTTT. Protein sequence: CASGTSGAAGELFF.